These 26 T cell receptor beta chains were sequenced from one sample in a study of blood T cell repertoires in COVID-19. Clones were read by immunoSEQ multiplex PCR, and TCRdb kept only the in-frame ones, dropping some. The data hold about 180,000 clones, with around 83% observed a single time. Source material: peripheral blood. The receptors shown here come from a woman aged 70-85 years with COVID-19, enrolled during active disease.

The chain recombines TRBV19 with TRBJ2-3; 12 bases fit TRBD2. Germline V lookup: CDR1 LNHDA, CDR2 SQIVND (reference sequence). There are 17 residues in the CDR3. The V gene end was trimmed by 3 bases and the J gene end by 5 bases; junction bases not matched to a gene: 9. The CDR3 sequence: CASSIGSSGRARDTQYF. CDR3 DNA sequence: TGTGCCAGTAGTATCGGGTCTAGCGGGAGGGCTAGAGATACGCAGTATTTT.

The V call is TRBV6-6, the J call TRBJ2-7; no clear D gene. There are 13 residues in the CDR3. V was clipped by 5 bases and J by 6 bases, with 14 bases between them. Per germline, CDR1 MNHNY and CDR2 SVGAGI (reference sequence). The CDR3 DNA is TGTGCCAGCAGTCAAGACACCTTTGGCGAGCAGTACTTC. The encoded protein is CASSQDTFGEQYF.

V is TRBV6-2 or TRBV6-3 and J is TRBJ2-1; 8 bases are shared with TRBD1. The V segment lost 5 bases and the J segment 1 base; nucleotides outside the gene matches: 10. Germline V CDR1 and CDR2: MNHEY, SVGEGT. The CDR3 contains 17 residues. The CDR3 DNA reads as TGTGCCAGCAGTGTCACGTACCGGGACAGGTCCTACAATGAGCAGTTCTTC. Protein: CASSVTYRDRSYNEQFF.

The chain has TRBV7-2 and TRBJ2-1, with D perhaps TRBD1 (6 bases). CDR3 length equals 14 residues. Germline CDR1 is SGHTA and CDR2 is FQGNSA. V dropped 10 bases and J dropped 1 base, with 14 bases sitting between them. CDR3 residues: CATITGKSYNEQFF. CDR3 in DNA: TGTGCCACCATCACAGGGAAATCCTACAATGAGCAGTTCTTC. Variable domain in full (rest from reference TRBV7-2 and TRBJ2-1): GAGVSQSPSNKVTEKGKDVELRCDPISGHTALYWYRQSLGQGLEFLIYFQGNSAPDKSGLPSDRFSAERTGGSVSTLTIQRTQQEDSAVYLCATITGKSYNEQFFGPGTRLTVL.

The J gene is TRBJ2-1, the V gene TRBV19; D may be TRBD2 (6 bases). Deletions cut 9 bases from V and 8 bases from J, with 14 bases between. The CDR3 length is 12 residues. From germline, CDR1 is LNHDA and CDR2 SQIVND (reference sequence). Written as DNA, the CDR3 is TGTGCCAGCCGGGACCGGAGGGATGAGCAGTTCTTC. Amino acid sequence: CASRDRRDEQFF.

The chain couples TRBV5-8 to TRBJ1-1; D ambiguous. V lost 0 bases to trimming and J lost 6 bases, with 15 bases between them. The length of the CDR3 is 15 residues. Germline loops: CDR1 SGHTS, CDR2 YDEGEE. CDR3 protein: CASSLAGGFRAEAFF. The CDR3 DNA reads as TGTGCCAGCAGCTTGGCGGGCGGGTTTAGGGCTGAAGCTTTCTTT.

The chain couples TRBV28 to TRBJ2-4; 13 bases agree with TRBD2. Germline V gene data show CDR1 as MDHEN and CDR2 as SYDVKM. Trimming took 4 bases from V and 4 from J; bases not matched to a gene: 7. This CDR3 is 17 amino acids long. CDR3 sequence: CASSSTSGRGPKNIQYF. The CDR3 DNA sequence: TGTGCCAGCAGTTCCACTAGCGGGAGGGGGCCAAAAAACATTCAGTACTTC.

The V call is TRBV7-2, the J call TRBJ2-3, with 7 bases identical to TRBD2. The germline gives CDR1 SGHTA, CDR2 FQGNSA. This CDR3 spans 17 amino acids. V gave up 3 bases and J gave up 2 bases; unmatched junction bases: 11. The CDR3 reads CASSFGMMGGPTDTQYF. The CDR3 bases are TGTGCCAGCAGCTTCGGTATGATGGGAGGGCCCACAGATACGCAGTATTTT.

The V call is TRBV29-1, the J call TRBJ2-5, with D possibly matching TRBD2 (5 bases). The CDR3 has 13 amino acids. Germline assignment: CDR1 SQVTM and CDR2 ANQGSEA. V lost 4 bases, J lost 2 bases, and 11 bases lay in between. The CDR3 sequence is CSVGRSTQETQYF. The CDR3 coding sequence is TGCAGCGTTGGGAGGTCCACTCAAGAGACCCAGTACTTC.

The genes are TRBV6-6 and TRBJ2-2; 8 nucleotides match TRBD2. Trimming removed 7 bases from V and 2 bases from J; junction bases left unmatched: 3. The CDR3 contains 14 residues. The germline gives CDR1 MNHNY, CDR2 SVGAGI (reference sequence). CDR3 residues: CASKSGSNTGELFF. The CDR3 coding sequence is TGTGCCAGCAAAAGCGGGAGCAACACCGGGGAGCTGTTTTTT.

The chain uses TRBV5-1 and TRBJ1-6; D remains unclear. V was shortened by 2 bases and J by 9 bases, with 15 bases between the two germline ends. This CDR3 is built from 15 residues. From germline, CDR1 is SGHRS and CDR2 YFSETQ. The chain's CDR3 is CASSLETIRASPLHF. The DNA of the CDR3 is TGCGCCAGCAGCTTAGAAACCATCCGAGCTTCACCCCTCCACTTT.

Only a few counts were recorded for this clone. The genes are TRBV6-5 and TRBJ2-3, with D possibly TRBD2 on 7 matching bases. From germline, CDR1 is MNHEY and CDR2 SVGAGI. Trimming removed 8 bases at V and 4 bases at J, with 13 bases between. This CDR3 spans 13 amino acids. Here the CDR3 reads CASRSGGADTQYF. The CDR3 region has the DNA TGTGCCAGCCGATCGGGGGGCGCAGATACGCAGTATTTT.

With respect to this clone: A read error may produce the germline difference seen at one junction end. V usage is TRBV28 and J usage is TRBJ2-7; 7 bases agree with TRBD2. Germline values: CDR1 MDHEN, CDR2 SYDVKM. The CDR3 totals 19 residues. The CDR3 is CASNLSGGSIPRASYEQYF. Here the CDR3 DNA reads TGTGCCAGCAATTTAAGTGGCGGGAGTATCCCCCGCGCCTCATACGAGCAGTACTTC. Drawing the rest from reference TRBV28 and TRBJ2-7, the complete variable domain is DVKVTQSSRYLVKRTGEKVFLECVQDMDHENMFWYRQDPGLGLRLIYFSYDVKMKEKGDIPEGYSVSREKKERFSLILESASTNQTSMYLCASNLSGGSIPRASYEQYFGPGTRLTVT.

This chain uses TRBV7-3 with TRBJ2-1; D is possibly TRBD1 (5 bases). The CDR3 has 14 residues. V lost 2 bases and J lost 7, with 12 bases in between. Germline-derived CDR1 and CDR2 are SGHTA and FQGTGA. CDR3: CASSLGAPDNEQFF. CDR3 in DNA: TGTGCCAGCAGCTTAGGGGCTCCTGATAATGAGCAGTTCTTC.

The V gene is TRBV18, the J gene TRBJ1-5; D ambiguous. The germline V gene encodes CDR1 KGHSH and CDR2 LQKENI. CDR3 length equals 13 residues. Trimming removed 6 bases at V and 7 bases at J, with 13 bases between. This CDR3 is CASSEQREQPQHF. DNA of the CDR3: TGTGCCAGCTCCGAACAGAGGGAGCAGCCCCAGCATTTT.

This rearrangement joins TRBV6-5 to TRBJ2-7, with D possibly TRBD1 on 6 matching bases. The CDR3 contains 14 residues. Germline CDR1 and CDR2: MNHEY and SVGAGI. Trimming left V 5 bases short and J 2 bases short, with 13 bases between. CDR3 in DNA: TGTGCCAGCAGTCGACAGGCAACCCCCTACGAGCAGTACTTC. Translated: CASSRQATPYEQYF.

The V and J genes are TRBV3-1 (or the pseudogene TRBV3-2) and TRBJ2-2; a possible D gene is TRBD2 (5 bases). The ends were cut back, 1 base at V and 8 bases at J, with 11 bases in the middle. Germline V gene lookup returns CDR1 LGHDT and CDR2 YNNKEL (reference sequence). The CDR3 sequence is 14 residues long. Here the CDR3 reads CASSQVAGRGELFF. The DNA for the CDR3 is TGTGCCAGCAGCCAAGTGGCGGGTAGGGGGGAGCTGTTTTTT.

The count of this clone is one. The chain combines TRBV7-2 with TRBJ2-2; 12 bases match TRBD2. V shed 5 bases, J shed 13 bases, and the junction held 23 bases outside the gene matches. This CDR3 has 19 residues. Germline V gene data show CDR1 as SGHTA and CDR2 as FQGNSA. The CDR3 sequence is CASSPQVSLAGGPYSGLFF. DNA for the CDR3: TGTGCCAGCAGCCCCCAAGTAAGTCTAGCGGGAGGGCCTTATTCTGGGCTGTTTTTT. Full variable domain (rest looked up from reference TRBV7-2 and TRBJ2-2): GAGVSQSPSNKVTEKGKDVELRCDPISGHTALYWYRQSLGQGLEFLIYFQGNSAPDKSGLPSDRFSAERTGGSVSTLTIQRTQQEDSAVYLCASSPQVSLAGGPYSGLFFGEGSRLTVL.

This clone was observed a few times. V gene TRBV5-6 combines with J gene TRBJ2-2; 12 nucleotides align to TRBD1. The CDR3 has 16 residues. Germline CDR1 is SGHDT and CDR2 is YYEEEE. V was clipped by 2 bases and J by 7 bases; unmatched bases: 6. The CDR3 loop is CASSFAGQGAVGELFF. DNA of the CDR3: TGTGCCAGCAGCTTCGCGGGACAGGGGGCCGTCGGGGAGCTGTTTTTT.

This sequence joins TRBV24-1 and TRBJ2-1, with 11 bases fitting TRBD2. With V trimmed by 5 bases and J by 7 bases, 3 bases remained unmatched. Germline CDR1 KGHDR, CDR2 SFDVKD. This CDR3 is built from 14 residues. CDR3 bases: TGTGCCACCAGTGGGACTAGCGGGTTTAATGAGCAGTTCTTC. It yields the protein CATSGTSGFNEQFF.

This rearrangement joins TRBV2 to TRBJ2-5; 7 bases map to TRBD2. Losses at the gene ends were 6 bases for V and 3 bases for J; bases not matched to a gene: 1. Germline CDR1 is SNHLY and CDR2 is FYNNEI. This CDR3 has 12 amino acids. The chain's CDR3 is CASSLAEETQYF. CDR3 coding DNA: TGTGCCAGCAGCCTAGCGGAAGAGACCCAGTACTTC.

This chain joins TRBV15 and TRBJ2-1; no firm D call. Germline V gene data show CDR1 as LNHNV and CDR2 as YYDKDF (reference sequence). This CDR3 region has 15 residues. Trimming left V 9 bases short and J 0 bases short, with 15 bases between. DNA of the CDR3: TGTGCCACGAAATCGAAGCATAGCTCCTACAATGAGCAGTTCTTC. It encodes CATKSKHSSYNEQFF.

This clone appeared a single time. This chain connects TRBV27 to TRBJ1-5; 7 bases agree with TRBD1. V gave up 2 bases and J gave up 6 bases; unmatched junction bases: 7. This CDR3 contains 15 residues. The V gene's germline CDR1 is MNHEY and CDR2 SMNVEV (reference sequence). In DNA, the CDR3 is TGTGCCAGCAGTTTAGACAGGGAAAGAACTCAGCCCCAGCATTTT. Amino acid sequence: CASSLDRERTQPQHF.

The chain uses TRBV4-1 and TRBJ2-7; tentative D call: TRBD2 (6 bases). CDR1 is MGHRA and CDR2 is YSYEKL in the germline V gene. This CDR3 has 14 amino acids. Trimming pared 4 bases from V and 2 bases from J, leaving 12 bases between. In DNA form, the CDR3 reads TGCGCCAGCAGCCTAGCGGAGGAGGCCTACGAGCAGTACTTC. It yields the protein CASSLAEEAYEQYF.

This sequence joins TRBV2 and TRBJ2-5; 9 nucleotides align to TRBD1. J gave up 4 bases and V 2 bases, and 5 bases lay outside the gene matches. Germline V gene sequence: CDR1 SNHLY, CDR2 FYNNEI. The CDR3 length is 15 residues. CDR3 bases: TGTGCCAGCAGTGAAACAGGGGGCGCCGGAGAGACCCAGTACTTC. This sequence encodes CASSETGGAGETQYF.

This chain joins TRBV24-1 and TRBJ1-5, with TRBD1 matching over 9 bases. Germline V lookup: CDR1 KGHDR, CDR2 SFDVKD. Germline trimming cut 3 bases from V and 7 bases from J; bases unmatched to any gene: 6. This CDR3 is built from 15 residues. CDR3 DNA sequence: TGTGCCACCAGTGATACCAGACAGGGGGGACAGCCCCAGCATTTT. Encoded protein: CATSDTRQGGQPQHF.